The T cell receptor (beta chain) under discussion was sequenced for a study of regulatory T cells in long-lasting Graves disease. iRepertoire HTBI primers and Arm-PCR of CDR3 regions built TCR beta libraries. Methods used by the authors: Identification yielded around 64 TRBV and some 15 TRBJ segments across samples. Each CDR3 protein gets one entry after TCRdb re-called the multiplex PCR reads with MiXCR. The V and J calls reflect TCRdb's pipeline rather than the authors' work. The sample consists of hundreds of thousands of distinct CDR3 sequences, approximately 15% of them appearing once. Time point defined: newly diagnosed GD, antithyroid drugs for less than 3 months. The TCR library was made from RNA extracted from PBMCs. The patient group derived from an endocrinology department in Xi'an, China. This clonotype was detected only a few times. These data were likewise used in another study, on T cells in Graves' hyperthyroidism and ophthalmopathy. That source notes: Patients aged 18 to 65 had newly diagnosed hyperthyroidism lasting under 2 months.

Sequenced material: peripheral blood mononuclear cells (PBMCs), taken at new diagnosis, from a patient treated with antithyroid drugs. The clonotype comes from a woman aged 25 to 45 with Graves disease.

CDR3 sequence: CAWSRRWGGRVNEQFF. CDR3 DNA sequence: TGTGCCTGGTCAAGACGTTGGGGCGGGAGGGTGAATGAGCAGTTCTTC. The V call is TRBV30, the J call TRBJ2-1; 9 nucleotides align to TRBD2. Germline-derived CDR1 and CDR2 are GTSNPN and SVGIG (reference sequence). This CDR3 has 16 residues. J lost 7 bases, V lost 5 bases, and 15 bases had no gene match.